This T cell receptor beta chain comes out of a study of T cell responses to AZD1222 COVID-19 vaccine. Whole-study results and caveats: Only after the peak T cell response were repertoires sampled.

Data came from immunoSEQ multiplex PCR; TCRdb stores just in-frame clones and leaves some out. Among approximately 140,000 clones listed, roughly nine tenths were seen once. Worth noting for this clone: The antigen is undetermined.

The CDR3 sequence is 15 residues long. V gave up 3 bases and J gave up 10 bases; unmatched junction bases: 10. The germline V gene has CDR1 SGDLS and CDR2 YYNGEE. The chain couples TRBV9 to TRBJ2-1; 10 bases fit TRBD2. This receptor was identified in an adult who received the AZD1222 COVID-19 vaccine. The source was peripheral blood, collected 28 days after the second AZD1222 dose. The CDR3 reads CASSALVAGGLEQFF. The CDR3 DNA is TGTGCCAGCAGCGCGTTAGTAGCGGGAGGTTTGGAGCAGTTCTTC.